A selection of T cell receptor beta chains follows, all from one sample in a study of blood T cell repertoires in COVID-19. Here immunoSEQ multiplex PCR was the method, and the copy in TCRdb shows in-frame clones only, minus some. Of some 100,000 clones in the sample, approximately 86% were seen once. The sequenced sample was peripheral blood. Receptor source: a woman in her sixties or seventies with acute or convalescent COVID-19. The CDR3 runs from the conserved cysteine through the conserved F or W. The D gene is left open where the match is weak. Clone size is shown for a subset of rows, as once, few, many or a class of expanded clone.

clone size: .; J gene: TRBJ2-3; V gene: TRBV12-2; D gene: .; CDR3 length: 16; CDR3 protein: CASRSSSGRGTDTQYF; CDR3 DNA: TGTGCAAGTCGCTCCTCTAGCGGGAGGGGGACAGATACGCAGTATTTT
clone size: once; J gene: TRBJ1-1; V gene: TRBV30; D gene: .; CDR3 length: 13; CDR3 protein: CAWSVSQGYSAFF; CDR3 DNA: TGTGCCTGGAGTGTTTCGCAGGGTTACAGTGCTTTCTTT
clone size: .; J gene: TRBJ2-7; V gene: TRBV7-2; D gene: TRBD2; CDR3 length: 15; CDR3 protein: CASSVQTSGIYEQYF; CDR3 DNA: TGTGCCAGCAGCGTCCAGACTAGCGGGATCTACGAGCAGTACTTC
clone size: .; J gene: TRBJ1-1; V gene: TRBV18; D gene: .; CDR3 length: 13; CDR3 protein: CASSPPGNTEAFF; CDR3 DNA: TGTGCCAGCTCACCTCCAGGGAACACTGAAGCTTTCTTT
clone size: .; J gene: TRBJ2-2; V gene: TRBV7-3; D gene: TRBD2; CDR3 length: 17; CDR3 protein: CASSPGTSGRFGGELFF; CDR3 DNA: TGTGCCAGCAGCCCGGGGACTAGCGGGAGGTTTGGCGGGGAGCTGTTTTTT
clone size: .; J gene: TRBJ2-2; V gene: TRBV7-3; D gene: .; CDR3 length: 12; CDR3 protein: CASSSSTGELFF; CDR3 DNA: TGTGCCAGCAGCTCGTCGACCGGGGAGCTGTTTTTT
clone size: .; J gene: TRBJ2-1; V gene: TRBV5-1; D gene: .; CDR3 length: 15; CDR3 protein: CASSTGPGSYNEQFF; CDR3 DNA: TGCGCCAGCAGCACAGGACCCGGCTCCTACAATGAGCAGTTCTTC
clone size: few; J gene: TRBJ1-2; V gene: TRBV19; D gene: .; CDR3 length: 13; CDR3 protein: CASNGLGFFGYTF; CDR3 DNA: TGTGCCAGTAATGGACTGGGATTTTTTGGCTACACCTTC
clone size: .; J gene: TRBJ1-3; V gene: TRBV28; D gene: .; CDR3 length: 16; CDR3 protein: CASSTNRERGGNTIYF; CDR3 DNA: TGTGCCAGCAGTACCAACAGGGAGAGGGGGGGAAACACCATATATTTT
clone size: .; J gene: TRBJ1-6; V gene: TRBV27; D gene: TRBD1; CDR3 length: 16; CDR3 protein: CASSLPPGQGWSPLHF; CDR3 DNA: TGTGCCAGCAGTTTGCCGCCGGGACAGGGTTGGTCACCCCTCCACTTT